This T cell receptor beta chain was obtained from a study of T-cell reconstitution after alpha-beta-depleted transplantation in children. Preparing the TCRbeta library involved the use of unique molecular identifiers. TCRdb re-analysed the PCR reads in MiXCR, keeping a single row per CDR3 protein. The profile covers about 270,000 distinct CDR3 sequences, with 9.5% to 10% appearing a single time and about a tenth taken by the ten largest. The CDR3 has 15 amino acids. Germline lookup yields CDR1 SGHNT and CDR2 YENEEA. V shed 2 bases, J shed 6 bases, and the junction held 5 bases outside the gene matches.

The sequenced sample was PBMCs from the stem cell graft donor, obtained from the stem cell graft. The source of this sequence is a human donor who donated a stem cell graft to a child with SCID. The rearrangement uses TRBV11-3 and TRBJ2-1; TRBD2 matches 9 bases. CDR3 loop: CASSLSTSGGNEQFF. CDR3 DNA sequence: TGTGCCAGCAGCTTATCGACTAGCGGAGGCAATGAGCAGTTCTTC.